The clone carrying this T cell receptor beta chain was observed many times. Germline V gene lookup returns CDR1 SGHAT and CDR2 FQNNGV. This CDR3 is built from 15 residues. V was shortened by 1 base and J by 0 bases, with 7 bases between the two germline ends. The data were taken from a study of T cells of healthy individuals. TCRdb reprocessed the 5' RACE reads with MiXCR, giving one entry per CDR3 protein. The sample shows around 63,000 distinct CDR3 sequences, 16% of them seen only once. The chain combines TRBV11-2 with TRBJ2-1; D not certain. The receptor was derived from a human donor in good health. CDR3 DNA: TGTGCCAGCAGCTTAGTGGGCGGCTCCTACAATGAGCAGTTCTTC. Translated, it gives CASSLVGGSYNEQFF.